Below are 12 T cell receptor beta chains sequenced from a single sample in a study of blood T cell repertoires in COVID-19. The assay was immunoSEQ multiplex PCR, and TCRdb's table has in-frame clones only and misses some. Among 85,000 to 100,000 clones, roughly 86% were seen once, and the ten largest hold 10% to 15%. Sequenced sample: peripheral blood. All receptors derive from a woman aged 55-75 years in a cohort sampled during active or convalescent COVID-19.

CDR3 region: CASSLDVRTSYGYTF. The CDR3 region has the DNA TGTGCCAGCAGCTTAGACGTCAGGACTAGCTATGGCTACACCTTC. The V gene is TRBV7-9, the J gene TRBJ1-2, with no clear D. The V gene's germline CDR1 is SEHNR and CDR2 FQNEAQ (reference sequence). The CDR3 is 15 residues long. Trimming removed 1 base from V and 4 bases from J, with 13 bases in between. Full variable domain (missing parts from reference TRBV7-9 and TRBJ1-2): DTGVSQNPRHKITKRGQNVTFRCDPISEHNRLYWYRQTLGQGPEFLTYFQNEAQLEKSRLLSDRFSAERPKGSFSTLEIQRTEQGDSAMYLCASSLDVRTSYGYTFGSGTRLTVV.

The J gene is TRBJ2-7, the V gene TRBV7-9, with 14 bases matching TRBD2. CDR3 length: 16 amino acids. Germline CDR1 reads SEHNR; CDR2 reads FQNEAQ (reference sequence). The V and J ends lost 5 bases and 2 bases, in that order; junction bases with no gene match: 5. DNA for the CDR3: TGTGCCAGCAGCCCGTGGACTAGCGGGAGGACCTACGAGCAGTACTTC. Residues: CASSPWTSGRTYEQYF. The whole variable domain, remainder taken from reference TRBV7-9 and TRBJ2-7, is DTGVSQNPRHKITKRGQNVTFRCDPISEHNRLYWYRQTLGQGPEFLTYFQNEAQLEKSRLLSDRFSAERPKGSFSTLEIQRTEQGDSAMYLCASSPWTSGRTYEQYFGPGTRLTVT.

DNA for the CDR3: TGTGCCAGCAGCTTGGGACTAGCGGGGGGGACAGATACGCAGTATTTT. It specifies CASSLGLAGGTDTQYF. The rearrangement uses TRBV5-6 and TRBJ2-3; 14 bases align to TRBD2. Germline-derived CDR1 and CDR2 are SGHDT and YYEEEE. This CDR3 has 16 amino acids. V lost 0 bases to trimming and J lost 3 bases; unmatched junction nucleotides: 0.

Note on this clone: As the CDR3 is not closed by the conserved phenylalanine or tryptophan, this likely results from a read error. The DNA is left out, because the CDR3 cannot be placed on it with certainty; the CDR3 is given as TCRdb lists it. The V and J genes are TRBV7-6 and TRBJ1-2; the D call TRBD1 from the table was never checked on the DNA. In germline, CDR1 is SGHVS, CDR2 FNYEAQ. The CDR3 is made up of 11 amino acids, end residues included. The CDR3 here is CATTTRQGSVN.

The chain combines TRBV11-1 with TRBJ1-1; D unresolved. CDR1 SGHAT and CDR2 FQDESV come from the germline V gene (reference sequence). Trimming removed 6 bases at V and 4 bases at J, with 15 bases between. This CDR3 is built from 14 residues. In DNA, the CDR3 is TGTGCCAGCAGGTTACAAGAGGGCGGCACTGAAGCTTTCTTT. Its protein is CASRLQEGGTEAFF.

The chain couples TRBV9 to TRBJ2-3; 8 bases map to TRBD1. The CDR3 runs to 15 residues. The germline V gene encodes CDR1 SGDLS and CDR2 YYNGEE. V lost 4 bases, J lost 1 base, and 5 bases stayed unmatched. The CDR3 sequence: CASSSPDRGTDTQYF. The CDR3 DNA sequence: TGTGCCAGCAGCTCCCCGGACAGGGGCACAGATACGCAGTATTTT.

This chain uses TRBV11-2 with TRBJ2-1; no clear D. CDR3 size: 15 residues. The V end was cut by 0 bases, the J end by 2 bases, with 8 bases between. Germline-derived CDR1 and CDR2 are SGHAT and FQNNGV. CDR3 coding DNA: TGTGCCAGCAGCTTAGAACATTCCACCTACAATGAGCAGTTCTTC. Its protein product is CASSLEHSTYNEQFF.

DNA of the CDR3: TGTGCCAGCAGCTTAGATTTCGGGGTGGGCCACAATGAGCAGTTCTTC. Translation: CASSLDFGVGHNEQFF. The chain combines TRBV11-3 with TRBJ2-1, with a possible D match to TRBD2 (5 bases). This CDR3 has 16 residues. V lost 0 bases, J lost 5 bases, and 14 bases lay in between. From germline, CDR1 is SGHNT and CDR2 YENEEA. Filled out from reference TRBV11-3 and TRBJ2-1, the complete variable domain reads EAGVVQSPRYKIIEKKQPVAFWCNPISGHNTLYWYLQNLGQGPELLIRYENEEAVDDSQLPKDRFSAERLKGVDSTLKIQPAELGDSAVYLCASSLDFGVGHNEQFFGPGTRLTVL.

The DNA for the CDR3 is TGTGCCAGTAGTACTACAGGGCTCCCTAGCACAGATACGCAGTATTTT. It yields the protein CASSTTGLPSTDTQYF. The chain recombines TRBV19 with TRBJ2-3; D is perhaps TRBD1 (6 bases). There are 16 residues in the CDR3. V lost 4 bases to trimming and J lost 0 bases, with 14 bases between them. CDR1 and CDR2 (germline): LNHDA, SQIVND (reference sequence).

V and J are TRBV2 and TRBJ2-2, with 7 bases that match TRBD1. CDR1 and CDR2 (germline): SNHLY, FYNNEI. The CDR3 contains 14 residues. Trimming removed 5 bases from V and 5 bases from J; junction bases left unmatched: 5. CDR3: CASSKGARTGELFF. DNA for the CDR3: TGTGCCAGCAGTAAGGGGGCGCGGACCGGGGAGCTGTTTTTT. The variable domain in full, with the rest retrieved from reference TRBV2 and TRBJ2-2, is EPEVTQTPSHQVTQMGQEVILRCVPISNHLYFYWYRQILGQKVEFLVSFYNNEISEKSEIFDDQFSVERPDGSNFTLKIRSTKLEDSAMYFCASSKGARTGELFFGEGSRLTVL.

V gene TRBV7-3 combines with J gene TRBJ2-1; D gene ambiguous. Trimming pared 6 bases from V and 8 bases from J, leaving 11 bases between. This CDR3 contains 12 residues. Per the germline V gene, CDR1 is SGHTA and CDR2 is FQGTGA. This CDR3 reads CASRLTGYEQFF. CDR3 coding DNA: TGTGCCAGCAGGCTGACTGGATATGAGCAGTTCTTC.

The rearrangement links TRBV3-1 (or the pseudogene TRBV3-2) to TRBJ2-3, with TRBD2 identical over 12 bases. V lost 4 bases to trimming and J lost 2 bases; unmatched junction nucleotides: 4. The germline V gene has CDR1 LGHDT and CDR2 YNNKEL (reference sequence). This CDR3 region has 16 residues. DNA of the CDR3: TGTGCCAGCAGCCGAGGACTAGCGGGGCCCACAGATACGCAGTATTTT. Translation gives CASSRGLAGPTDTQYF.